This T cell receptor beta chain appears in the sequencing data of a study of shared clonotypes between healthy human individuals. Overall study: Each donor contributed plates that comprised three CD4 naive, three CD4 memory, two CD8 naive and one CD8 memory.

General study results and limits: Depth was large, yet rarefaction showed that sorted-subset sequencing was incomplete. Generation probabilities of non-shared clonotypes were lower (relative to those shared by all four donors).

Germline CDR1 is GTSNPN and CDR2 is SVGIG (reference sequence). This CDR3 contains 13 residues. V was shortened by 5 bases and J by 7 bases, with 15 bases between the two germline ends. In the original processing: Filtering was not the same, since immunoSEQ gave junction-only sequences without quality scores. Generated by immunoSEQ multiplex PCR, the TCRdb table keeps only in-frame clones and is missing some. V and J calls and clone size come straight from that table; D and trimming were deduced from the DNA. The table records 2.3 million or so clones, approximately 95% of them present only once. Worth noting for this clone: Its antigen remains unknown.

The TCR was taken from a man younger than 30 in good health. Some clones in this sample may be carry-over from other donors' samples. Sequencing used naive CD4+ T cells from PBMCs. Stated subset: CD45RA+ positively selected. The chain uses TRBV30 and TRBJ1-5, with D maybe TRBD1 (5 bases). In DNA form, the CDR3 reads TGTGCCTGGGGGATTGTGGGGGACCAGCCCCAGCATTTT. Protein product: CAWGIVGDQPQHF.